This TCR beta chain was found in a study of blood T cell repertoires in COVID-19. Study context: Sources were T cells, B-cell-depleted T cells, or PBMCs; the material itself was cDNA or gDNA.

In its sample, this clone was seen many times. Here immunoSEQ multiplex PCR was the method, and the copy in TCRdb shows in-frame clones only, minus some. The sample lists about 350,000 clones; around nine tenths were seen once. The sample comprised PBMCs or T cells enriched from blood (not recorded which). This clonotype was sampled from a woman in her thirties who had been exposed to COVID-19.

This CDR3 is CASSDIRTGDPTDTQYF. In DNA form, the CDR3 reads TGTGCCAGCAGCGACATACGAACAGGGGACCCAACAGATACGCAGTATTTT. This chain links TRBV11-2 with TRBJ2-3; the match to TRBD1 covers 7 bases. Trimming cost V 5 bases and J 3 bases; bases outside gene matches: 14. This CDR3 is built from 17 residues. The germline V gene has CDR1 SGHAT and CDR2 FQNNGV.